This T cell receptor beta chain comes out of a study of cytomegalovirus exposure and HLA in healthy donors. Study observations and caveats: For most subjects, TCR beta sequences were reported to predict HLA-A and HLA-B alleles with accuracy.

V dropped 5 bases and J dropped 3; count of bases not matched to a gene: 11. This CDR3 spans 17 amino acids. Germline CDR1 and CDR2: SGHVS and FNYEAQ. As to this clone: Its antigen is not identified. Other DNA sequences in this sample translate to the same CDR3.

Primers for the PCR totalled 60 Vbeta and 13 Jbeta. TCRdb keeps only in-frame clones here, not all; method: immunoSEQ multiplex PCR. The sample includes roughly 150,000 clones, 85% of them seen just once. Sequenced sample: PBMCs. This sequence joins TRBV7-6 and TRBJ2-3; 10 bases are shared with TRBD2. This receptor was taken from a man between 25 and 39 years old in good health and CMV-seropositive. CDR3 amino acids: CASSLGAGGPGTDTQYF. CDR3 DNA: TGTGCCAGCAGCCTGGGAGCGGGAGGGCCCGGTACAGATACGCAGTATTTT.